These 14 T cell receptor beta chains originate from one sample sequenced in a study of blood T cell repertoires in COVID-19. Data came from immunoSEQ multiplex PCR; TCRdb stores just in-frame clones and leaves some out. Of under 200,000 clones in the sample, roughly four fifths are singletons; the top ten hold over 13%. The source material was peripheral blood. The origin of the receptors is a man aged 25-40 years with active or convalescent COVID-19.

This rearrangement joins TRBV9 to TRBJ1-2, with D possibly matching TRBD1 (5 bases). Germline CDR1 SGDLS, CDR2 YYNGEE. This CDR3 is 15 amino acids long. V lost 0 bases, J lost 2 bases, and 11 bases lay in between. The DNA of the CDR3 is TGTGCCAGCAGCGTAGCCGTGACAGTGAACTATGGCTACACCTTC. This gives the protein CASSVAVTVNYGYTF. Full variable domain (missing parts from reference TRBV9 and TRBJ1-2): DSGVTQTPKHLITATGQRVTLRCSPRSGDLSVYWYQQSLDQGLQFLIQYYNGEERAKGNILERFSAQQFPDLHSELNLSSLELGDSALYFCASSVAVTVNYGYTFGSGTRLTVV.

The J gene is TRBJ2-3, the V gene TRBV10-3; perhaps TRBD2 as D (6 bases). Germline V gene sequence: CDR1 ENHRY, CDR2 SYGVKD. V dropped 3 bases and J dropped 5 bases, with 18 bases sitting between them. The CDR3 contains 16 residues. The CDR3 loop is CAISDTSPLLRDTQYF. The CDR3 bases are TGTGCCATCAGTGATACTAGCCCTCTACTTCGAGATACGCAGTATTTT.

This clone has just one count. This chain joins TRBV28 and TRBJ1-3, with D possibly being TRBD1 (5 bases). The CDR3 is 15 amino acids. Germline-derived CDR1 and CDR2 are MDHEN and SYDVKM. Trimming removed 5 bases from V and 0 bases from J, with 11 bases in between. The CDR3, as DNA: TGTGCCAGCAGTGAACAGGTATCCTCTGGAAACACCATATATTTT. This encodes CASSEQVSSGNTIYF.

The sample holds one count of this clone. The chain has TRBV27 and TRBJ1-5, with D perhaps TRBD1 (5 bases). The CDR3 covers 16 residues. V dropped 4 bases and J dropped 3 bases, with 16 bases sitting between them. CDR1 and CDR2 from the germline V gene are MNHEY and SMNVEV (reference sequence). The CDR3 DNA is TGTGCCAGCAGTTCACTAGGGCGGGGGATCAATCAGCCCCAGCATTTT. Translated: CASSSLGRGINQPQHF.

J is TRBJ2-5 and V is TRBV3-1 (or the pseudogene TRBV3-2); 8 nucleotides match TRBD1. V gave up 2 bases and J gave up 2 bases; unmatched junction bases: 7. The CDR3 is 16 residues long. Germline assignment: CDR1 LGHDT and CDR2 YNNKEL (reference sequence). DNA of the CDR3: TGTGCCAGCAGCCAAAGCGGACAGGGCTTGCAAGAGACCCAGTACTTC. Its protein product is CASSQSGQGLQETQYF.

V gene TRBV5-6 combines with J gene TRBJ1-2; 8 bases map to TRBD1. Germline V lookup: CDR1 SGHDT, CDR2 YYEEEE. This CDR3 spans 12 amino acids. The J segment lost 6 bases and the V segment lost 4 bases, leaving 2 bases of the junction unmatched. CDR3 amino acids: CASSKQGDGYTF. The CDR3, as DNA: TGTGCCAGCAGCAAACAGGGGGATGGCTACACCTTC.

Written as DNA, the CDR3 is TGTGCCAGCAGCCCGGCGGCAGCGCGGGAGACCCAGTACTTC. This codes for CASSPAAARETQYF. The chain recombines TRBV7-3 with TRBJ2-5; D remains unclear. The germline V gene encodes CDR1 SGHTA and CDR2 FQGTGA. The CDR3 loop spans 14 amino acids. V was shortened by 5 bases and J by 5 bases, with 15 bases between the two germline ends.

CDR3 amino acids: CASSSGLGQGTGELFF. In DNA form, the CDR3 reads TGTGCCAGCAGCTCTGGCTTGGGACAGGGAACCGGGGAGCTGTTTTTT. The chain recombines TRBV7-2 with TRBJ2-2, with 9 bases aligning to TRBD1. The germline V gene encodes CDR1 SGHTA and CDR2 FQGNSA. V lost 4 bases and J lost 5; bases outside the gene matches: 8. CDR3 length: 16 amino acids.

This rearrangement joins TRBV24-1 to TRBJ1-1; D may be TRBD1 (5 bases). The germline gives CDR1 KGHDR, CDR2 SFDVKD. CDR3 size: 15 residues. V lost 7 bases and J lost 3, with 17 bases in between. This CDR3 reads CATRPQGPGDTEAFF. In DNA, the CDR3 is TGTGCCACCAGACCGCAGGGCCCGGGGGACACTGAAGCTTTCTTT.

The CDR3, as DNA: TGTGCCAGCATTTCCCAGGCGGGCGGTCAGCCCCAGCATTTT. This gives the protein CASISQAGGQPQHF. The rearrangement joins TRBV28 to TRBJ1-5; D is unresolved. CDR3 length: 14 amino acids. Germline assignment: CDR1 MDHEN and CDR2 SYDVKM. V was shortened by 7 bases and J by 6 bases, with 16 bases between the two germline ends.

The rearrangement joins TRBV27 to TRBJ2-7; D not resolved. V was clipped by 2 bases and J by 0 bases, with 14 bases between them. The germline CDR1 and CDR2 sequences are MNHEY and SMNVEV (reference sequence). There are 16 residues in the CDR3. The CDR3 coding sequence is TGTGCCAGCAGTTTACGAGGTCTCGATAGCTCCTACGAGCAGTACTTC. This codes for CASSLRGLDSSYEQYF.

The count of this clone is one. The J gene is TRBJ2-7, the V gene TRBV24-1; D perhaps matches TRBD2 (6 bases). The germline V gene has CDR1 KGHDR and CDR2 SFDVKD. There are 14 residues in the CDR3. Trimming cost V 2 bases and J 3 bases, with 10 bases left between them. This chain's CDR3 is CATSDSTGVYEQYF. CDR3 nucleotide sequence: TGTGCCACCAGTGATTCTACGGGGGTCTACGAGCAGTACTTC.

V gene TRBV30 combines with J gene TRBJ1-1; possible D gene TRBD1, 6 bases. Trimming removed 1 base at V and 4 bases at J, with 10 bases between. Germline V lookup: CDR1 GTSNPN, CDR2 SVGIG (reference sequence). The CDR3 consists of 13 residues. The CDR3 protein is CAWSAQGSTEAFF. The CDR3 DNA follows: TGTGCCTGGAGTGCTCAGGGGTCCACTGAAGCTTTCTTT.

This chain connects TRBV28 to TRBJ1-6; no reliable D call. The germline gives CDR1 MDHEN, CDR2 SYDVKM. This CDR3 spans 15 amino acids. V lost 5 bases and J 7 bases, leaving 15 bases between the germline ends. In nucleotides, the CDR3 is TGTGCCAGCAGTGCCTGGGGAGTCGGGAATTCACCCCTCCACTTT. As protein: CASSAWGVGNSPLHF.